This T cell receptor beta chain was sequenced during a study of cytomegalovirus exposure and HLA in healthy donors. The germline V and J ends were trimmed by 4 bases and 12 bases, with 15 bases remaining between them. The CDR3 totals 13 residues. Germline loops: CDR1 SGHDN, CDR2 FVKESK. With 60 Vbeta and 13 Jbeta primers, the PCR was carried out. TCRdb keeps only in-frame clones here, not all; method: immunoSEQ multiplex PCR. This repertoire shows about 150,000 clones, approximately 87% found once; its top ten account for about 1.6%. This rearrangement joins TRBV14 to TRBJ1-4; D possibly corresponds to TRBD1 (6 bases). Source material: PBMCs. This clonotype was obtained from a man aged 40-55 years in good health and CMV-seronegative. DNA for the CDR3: TGTGCCAGCAGCCGGACTTCATACAGGGAACTGTTTTTT. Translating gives CASSRTSYRELFF.